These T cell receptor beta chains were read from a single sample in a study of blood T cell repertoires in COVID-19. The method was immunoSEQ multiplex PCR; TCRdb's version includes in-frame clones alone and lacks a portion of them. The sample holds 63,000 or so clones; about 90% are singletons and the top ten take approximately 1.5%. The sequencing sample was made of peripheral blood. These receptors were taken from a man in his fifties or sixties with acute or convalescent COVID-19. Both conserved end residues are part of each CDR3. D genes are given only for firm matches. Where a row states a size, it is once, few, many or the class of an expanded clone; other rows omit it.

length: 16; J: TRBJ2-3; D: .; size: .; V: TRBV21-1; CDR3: CASSKTGPWATDTQYF
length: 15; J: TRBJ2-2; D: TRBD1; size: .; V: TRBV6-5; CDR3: CASKPDRDRPGELFF
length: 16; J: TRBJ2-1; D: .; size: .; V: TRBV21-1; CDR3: CASSKSGGLLGNEQFF
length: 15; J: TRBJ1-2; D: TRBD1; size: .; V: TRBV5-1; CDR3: CASSLGQGGLYGYTF
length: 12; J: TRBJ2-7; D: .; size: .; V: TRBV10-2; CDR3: CASTRQDGEQYF
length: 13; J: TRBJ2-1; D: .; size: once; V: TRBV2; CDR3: CASSLEQVGEQFF
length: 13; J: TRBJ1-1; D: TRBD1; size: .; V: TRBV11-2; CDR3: CASSLGQGAFAFF
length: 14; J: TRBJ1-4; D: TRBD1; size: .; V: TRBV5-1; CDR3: CASSLQGGREKLFF
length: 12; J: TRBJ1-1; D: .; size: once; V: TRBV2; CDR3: CASSESRWEAFF
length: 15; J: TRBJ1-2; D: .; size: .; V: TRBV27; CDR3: CASSYRGGNNYGYTF
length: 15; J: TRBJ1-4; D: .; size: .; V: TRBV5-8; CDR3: CASSLGTLGNEKLFF
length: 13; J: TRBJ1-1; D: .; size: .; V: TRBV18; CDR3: CASSSTVNTEAFF
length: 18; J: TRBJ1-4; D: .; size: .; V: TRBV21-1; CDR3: CASSKEHEHRGTNEKLFF
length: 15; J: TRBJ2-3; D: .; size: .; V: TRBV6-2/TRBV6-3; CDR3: CASSRPDGFPDTQYF
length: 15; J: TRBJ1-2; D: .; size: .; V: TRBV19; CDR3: CASSIPPGTLYGYTF
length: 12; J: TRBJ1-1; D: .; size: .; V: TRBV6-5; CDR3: CASRQGGTEAFF
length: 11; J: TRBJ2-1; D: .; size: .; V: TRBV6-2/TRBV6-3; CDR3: CASSYSSQQFF
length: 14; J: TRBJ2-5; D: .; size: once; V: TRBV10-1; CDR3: CASSRRDKQETQYF
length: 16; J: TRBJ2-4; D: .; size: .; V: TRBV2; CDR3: CASRSSGGAAKNIQYF
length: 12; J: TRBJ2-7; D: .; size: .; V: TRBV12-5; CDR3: CASGTNSYEQYF
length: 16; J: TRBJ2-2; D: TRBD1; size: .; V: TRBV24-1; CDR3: CATSERTGLRSGELFF
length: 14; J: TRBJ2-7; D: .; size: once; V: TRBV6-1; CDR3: CASSEMAGSYEQYF
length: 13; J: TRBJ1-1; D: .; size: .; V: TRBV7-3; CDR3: CASSIGENTEAFF
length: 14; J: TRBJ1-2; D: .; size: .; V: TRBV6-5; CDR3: CASSGLSLFYGYTF
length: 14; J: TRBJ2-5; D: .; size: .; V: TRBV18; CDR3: CASSPRAWRETQYF
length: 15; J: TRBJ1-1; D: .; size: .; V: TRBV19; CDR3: CASSIGAPLNTEAFF
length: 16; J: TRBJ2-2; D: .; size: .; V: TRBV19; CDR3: CASSIVLGRPTGELFF
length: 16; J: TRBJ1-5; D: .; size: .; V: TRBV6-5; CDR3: CASSYSLPGSGQPQHF
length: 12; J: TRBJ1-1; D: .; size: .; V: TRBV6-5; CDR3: CASSNRYTEAFF
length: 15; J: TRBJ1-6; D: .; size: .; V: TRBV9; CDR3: CASSVDSSYNSPLHF
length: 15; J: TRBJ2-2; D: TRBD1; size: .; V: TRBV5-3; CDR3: CARSFRGRKTGELFF
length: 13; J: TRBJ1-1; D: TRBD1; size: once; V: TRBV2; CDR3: CASTLRDSTEAFF
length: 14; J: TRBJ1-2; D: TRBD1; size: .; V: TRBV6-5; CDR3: CASSRTGANYGYTF
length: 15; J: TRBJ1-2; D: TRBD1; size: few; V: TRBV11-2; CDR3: CASSLGQDFNYGYTF
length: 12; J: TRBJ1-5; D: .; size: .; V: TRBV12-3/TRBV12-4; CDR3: CASSLDSQPQHF
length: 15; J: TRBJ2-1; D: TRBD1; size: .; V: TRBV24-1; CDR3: CATSEPDRGDNEQFF
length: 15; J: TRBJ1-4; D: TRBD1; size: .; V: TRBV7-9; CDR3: CASSPGQGENEKLFF
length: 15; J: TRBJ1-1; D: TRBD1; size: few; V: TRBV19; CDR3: CASTGTAVMNTEAFF
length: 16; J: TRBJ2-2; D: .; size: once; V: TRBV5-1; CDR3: CASSLDPMRGTGELFF
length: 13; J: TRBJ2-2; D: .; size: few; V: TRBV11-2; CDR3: CASSLAGTGELFF
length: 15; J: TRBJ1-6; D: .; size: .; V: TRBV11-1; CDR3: CASSFERPGNSPLHF
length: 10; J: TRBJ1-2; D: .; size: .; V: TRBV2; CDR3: CASSGQGYTF
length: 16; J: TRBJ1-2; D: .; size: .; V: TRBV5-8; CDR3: CASSRPSSPSGYGYTF
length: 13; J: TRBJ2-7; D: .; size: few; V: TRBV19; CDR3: CASRDNRVSEQYF
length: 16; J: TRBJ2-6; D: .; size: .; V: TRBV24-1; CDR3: CATSDLGGVGANVLTF
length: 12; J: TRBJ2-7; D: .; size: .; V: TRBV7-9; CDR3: CASSLRDSEQYF
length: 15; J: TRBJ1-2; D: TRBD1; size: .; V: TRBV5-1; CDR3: CASSLRQGAGYGYTF
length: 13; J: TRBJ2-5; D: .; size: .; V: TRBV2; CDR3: CAQAASAWETQYF
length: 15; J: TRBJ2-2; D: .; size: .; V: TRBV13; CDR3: CASSLRGGGTGELFF
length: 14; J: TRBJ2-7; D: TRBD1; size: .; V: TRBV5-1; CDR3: CASSLQGAQAEQYF
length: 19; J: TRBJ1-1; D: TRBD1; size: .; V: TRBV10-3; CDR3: CAISESRTGGLRGPVEAFF
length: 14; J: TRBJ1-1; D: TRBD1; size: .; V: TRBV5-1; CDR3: CASSPNRGAAEAFF
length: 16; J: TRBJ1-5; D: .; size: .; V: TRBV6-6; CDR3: CASKPSGVLGNQPQHF
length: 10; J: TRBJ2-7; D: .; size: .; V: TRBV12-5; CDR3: CASGFGEQYF
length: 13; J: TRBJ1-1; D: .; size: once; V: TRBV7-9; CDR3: CASSLAASTEAFF
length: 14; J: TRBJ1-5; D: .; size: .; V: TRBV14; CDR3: CASSQGQGNQPQHF
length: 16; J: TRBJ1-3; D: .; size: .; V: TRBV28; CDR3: CASSEVTGLSGNTIYF
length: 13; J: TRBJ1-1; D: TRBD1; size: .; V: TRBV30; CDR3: CAWSTDRDTEAFF
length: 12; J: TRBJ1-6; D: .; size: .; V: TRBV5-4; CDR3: CASRLPGSPLHF